This passage covers 17 T cell receptor beta chains from one sample sequenced in a study of PD-1 blockade in classical Hodgkin lymphoma. Relapse was seen in all patients after autologous stem cell transplantation, and brentuximab vedotin exposure was variable. Sequencing was performed with immunoSEQ multiplex PCR; in TCRdb, only in-frame clones are kept and a portion is missing. The data hold some 28,000 clones, with over 80% observed a single time. This material consisted of peripheral blood mononuclear cells (PBMCs), taken before the second cycle of nivolumab. The receptors were gathered from a human donor with classical Hodgkin lymphoma.

The V and J genes are TRBV6-1 and TRBJ2-1, with 11 nucleotides matching TRBD2. The V segment lost 6 bases and the J segment 10 bases; nucleotides outside the gene matches: 11. The CDR3 covers 15 residues. Germline CDR1 MNHNS, CDR2 SASEGT. The CDR3 reads CASRLAGGTGGEQFF. The CDR3 nucleotides read TGTGCCAGCAGATTAGCGGGGGGGACGGGCGGAGAGCAGTTCTTC.

J is TRBJ1-2 and V is TRBV5-4; 7 nucleotides align to TRBD1. There are 15 residues in the CDR3. Germline assignment: CDR1 SGHNT and CDR2 YYREEE (reference sequence). V shed 4 bases, J shed 3 bases, and the junction held 9 bases outside the gene matches. Here the CDR3 reads CASSHKRQGDYGYTF. Written as DNA, the CDR3 is TGTGCCAGCAGCCATAAAAGACAGGGCGACTATGGCTACACCTTC.

The V gene is TRBV25-1, the J gene TRBJ1-5; D ambiguous. Germline CDR1 is MGHDK and CDR2 is SYGVNS. V was clipped by 2 bases and J by 0 bases, with 8 bases between them. This CDR3 is 15 amino acids long. CDR3 sequence (DNA): TGTGCCAGCAGTGAAAACAGTTATAGCAATCAGCCCCAGCATTTT. This codes for CASSENSYSNQPQHF.

The chain joins TRBV11-2 to TRBJ1-1, with TRBD1 identical over 9 bases. Germline V lookup: CDR1 SGHAT, CDR2 FQNNGV. The CDR3 is 15 amino acids. J was trimmed by 3 bases and V by 3 bases; bases with no gene match: 5. The CDR3 nucleotides read TGTGCCAGCAGCTTCAGACGGACAGGGGACACTGAAGCTTTCTTT. Amino acids: CASSFRRTGDTEAFF.

This sequence joins TRBV19 and TRBJ2-3; 8 bases line up with TRBD2. This CDR3 is built from 15 residues. Unmatched junction bases numbered 6, after V lost 4 bases and J lost 3 bases. Per germline, CDR1 LNHDA and CDR2 SQIVND (reference sequence). CDR3 residues: CASSNTGTRTDTQYF. In DNA form, the CDR3 reads TGTGCCAGTAGTAACACCGGGACTAGAACAGATACGCAGTATTTT.

In its sample, this clone was seen a few times. The V and J genes are TRBV4-1 and TRBJ2-5, with D possibly TRBD2 on 7 matching bases. The CDR3 sequence is 15 residues long. Germline loops: CDR1 MGHRA, CDR2 YSYEKL. V dropped 5 bases and J dropped 0 bases, with 13 bases sitting between them. CDR3 DNA: TGCGCCAGCAGCTTAGGGGGGGGGTACCAAGAGACCCAGTACTTC. This sequence encodes CASSLGGGYQETQYF.

The CDR3 DNA follows: TGTGCCAGTACCAGAGACAGGGCCTTCCAGCCCCAGCATTTT. This gives the protein CASTRDRAFQPQHF. The chain carries TRBV19 and TRBJ1-5; 7 bases agree with TRBD1. This CDR3 spans 14 amino acids. Germline CDR1 LNHDA, CDR2 SQIVND (reference sequence). Losses at the gene ends were 7 bases for V and 7 bases for J; bases not matched to a gene: 10.

A single count supports this clone. The CDR3 DNA follows: TGTGCCAGCAGCTTAGTAGGGGATCAGCCCCAGCATTTT. Protein: CASSLVGDQPQHF. The chain joins TRBV7-6 to TRBJ1-5; D might be TRBD1 (5 bases). This CDR3 has 13 residues. The ends were cut back, 1 base at V and 5 bases at J, with 6 bases in the middle. Looked up from germline, CDR1 is SGHVS and CDR2 is FNYEAQ.

Judged by abundance, this clone is medium-sized (0.01 to 0.1%). The junction and the germline gene differ at one end; a read error may be behind it. CDR3 in amino acids: CASSIAAPGEQYF. The DNA of the CDR3 is TGTGCCAGTAGCATAGCGGCCCCTGGAGAGCAGTACTTC. The V call is TRBV19, the J call TRBJ2-7; D possibly corresponds to TRBD2 (6 bases). CDR3 length: 13 residues. The germline V gene encodes CDR1 LNHDA and CDR2 SQIVND (reference sequence).

This rearrangement joins TRBV30 to TRBJ2-7, with D perhaps TRBD1 (5 bases). Germline CDR1 GTSNPN, CDR2 SVGIG (reference sequence). The CDR3 covers 12 residues. Trimming shortened V by 5 bases and J by 1 base, and 9 bases separated the two germline ends. CDR3 amino acids: CAWGAPSYEQYF. The CDR3 region has the DNA TGTGCCTGGGGGGCGCCATCCTACGAGCAGTACTTC.

The CDR3 sequence: CASSLRDSLNTEAFF. The CDR3 bases are TGTGCCAGCAGCCTCCGGGACTCTCTAAACACTGAAGCTTTCTTT. The rearrangement uses TRBV11-2 and TRBJ1-1; a possible D gene is TRBD1 (5 bases). Trimming took off 5 bases at V and 2 bases at J, with 15 bases between the two ends. Germline loops: CDR1 SGHAT, CDR2 FQNNGV. The CDR3 covers 15 residues.

This clone was seen a handful of times. The CDR3 region has the DNA TGTGCCTGGAGTGTCGGGACCTCTTACCAAGAGACCCAGTACTTC. This encodes CAWSVGTSYQETQYF. This chain links TRBV30 with TRBJ2-5, with D perhaps given as TRBD1 or TRBD2 (5 bases each). V lost 0 bases and J 0 bases, leaving 11 bases between the germline ends. CDR1 is GTSNPN and CDR2 is SVGIG in the germline V gene (reference sequence). The CDR3 is 15 residues long.

The chain links TRBV16 to TRBJ2-3; 10 positions match TRBD1. The J segment lost 1 base and the V segment lost 3 bases, leaving 4 bases of the junction unmatched. Germline V CDR1 and CDR2: KGHSY, FQNENV. The CDR3 is 16 amino acids. CDR3 sequence reads: CASSHSTGGGTDTQYF. In DNA, the CDR3 is TGTGCCAGCAGCCACTCGACAGGGGGCGGCACAGATACGCAGTATTTT.

V is TRBV9 and J is TRBJ2-1; 9 bases are shared with TRBD2. The V segment lost 3 bases and the J segment 4 bases; nucleotides outside the gene matches: 11. The CDR3 has 17 residues. Germline V gene sequence: CDR1 SGDLS, CDR2 YYNGEE. The CDR3: CASSARQASGEYNEQFF. CDR3 DNA: TGTGCCAGCAGCGCCCGACAAGCTAGCGGGGAATACAATGAGCAGTTCTTC.

V gene TRBV7-6 combines with J gene TRBJ1-6, with D possibly being TRBD1 (6 bases). Germline V gene lookup returns CDR1 SGHVS and CDR2 FNYEAQ. The CDR3 extends over 15 amino acids. Trimming pared 3 bases from V and 3 bases from J, leaving 9 bases between. The CDR3 nucleotides are TGTGCCAGCAGCTTGAGGGGGAACTATAATTCACCCCTCCACTTT. Protein: CASSLRGNYNSPLHF.

This chain links TRBV4-1 with TRBJ1-4; D perhaps matches TRBD1 (5 bases). Trimming cost V 1 base and J 10 bases, with 13 bases left between them. CDR1 and CDR2 from the germline V gene are MGHRA and YSYEKL. There are 14 residues in the CDR3. This CDR3 is CASSQGPGLGKLFF. As DNA, the CDR3 is TGCGCCAGCAGCCAAGGACCAGGGTTGGGAAAACTGTTTTTT.

The chain links TRBV18 to TRBJ2-5, with TRBD2 matching 7 bases. The CDR3 has 14 residues. Germline V lookup: CDR1 KGHSH, CDR2 LQKENI. The junction had 2 bases not matched to a gene; V was cut back by 1 base and J by 3 bases. The CDR3 is CASSPLAGEETQYF. In DNA form, the CDR3 reads TGTGCCAGCTCACCACTAGCGGGCGAAGAGACCCAGTACTTC.